The next 24 T cell receptor beta chains were all read from a single sample in a study of T cell responses to AZD1222 COVID-19 vaccine. Method: immunoSEQ multiplex PCR; TCRdb's copy keeps in-frame clones and lacks some. Of 140,000 to 150,000 clones listed, about 89% are singletons. Sequencing used peripheral blood, obtained on day 0 of MenACWY control vaccination. These receptors all come from an adult in good health.

The chain combines TRBV19 with TRBJ1-2; 8 positions match TRBD1. There are 18 residues in the CDR3. The germline gives CDR1 LNHDA, CDR2 SQIVND (reference sequence). Germline trimming cut 0 bases from V and 8 bases from J; bases unmatched to any gene: 17. The CDR3 nucleotides read TGTGCCAGTAGTATAGATCGTCGCAGGGGGCTAATGAATGAAGGCTACACCTTC. This sequence encodes CASSIDRRRGLMNEGYTF.

This clone was counted many times. V gene TRBV28 combines with J gene TRBJ1-2; D perhaps matches TRBD1 (5 bases). The germline CDR1 and CDR2 sequences are MDHEN and SYDVKM. Trimming cost V 3 bases and J 3 bases, with 14 bases left between them. CDR3 length equals 15 residues. The CDR3 DNA sequence: TGTGCCAGCAGTTTGAGGTCGCTCAGGGACTATGGCTACACCTTC. It codes for CASSLRSLRDYGYTF.

V is TRBV29-1 and J is TRBJ1-2; the D gene is possibly TRBD1 (6 bases). This CDR3 region has 14 residues. Germline V gene lookup returns CDR1 SQVTM and CDR2 ANQGSEA. V shed 7 bases and J shed 4 bases, with 19 bases lying between them. As DNA, the CDR3 is TGCAGCGCCCGGACAGCGAACGAGGGCTATGGCTACACCTTC. Its protein is CSARTANEGYGYTF.

This clone was observed a few times. V usage is TRBV6-1 and J usage is TRBJ1-3, with D unclear. V was shortened by 2 bases and J by 3 bases, with 5 bases between the two germline ends. CDR1 MNHNS and CDR2 SASEGT come from the germline V gene. The CDR3 runs to 13 residues. The chain's CDR3 is CASSELNGNTIYF. Written as DNA, the CDR3 is TGTGCCAGCAGTGAATTGAATGGAAACACCATATATTTT.

V usage is TRBV18 and J usage is TRBJ1-2, with a weak D call TRBD1 (6 bases). V was trimmed by 1 base and J by 4 bases, leaving 13 bases between them. The germline gives CDR1 KGHSH, CDR2 LQKENI. The CDR3 contains 15 residues. This CDR3 reads CASSPQTGGVYGYTF. The CDR3 DNA reads as TGTGCCAGCTCACCACAGACAGGCGGGGTCTATGGCTACACCTTC.

The chain joins TRBV5-4 to TRBJ1-4; maybe TRBD1 (6 bases). V was pared by 4 bases and J by 0 bases, with 7 bases between. This CDR3 contains 14 residues. The germline V gene has CDR1 SGHNT and CDR2 YYREEE (reference sequence). CDR3 region: CASSPGATNEKLFF. The CDR3 nucleotides read TGTGCCAGCAGCCCAGGGGCAACTAATGAAAAACTGTTTTTT.

This chain joins TRBV24-1 and TRBJ1-2; 7 nucleotides line up with TRBD1. Trimming removed 9 bases from V and 4 bases from J; junction bases left unmatched: 13. The CDR3 has 15 amino acids. Germline assignment: CDR1 KGHDR and CDR2 SFDVKD. The CDR3 nucleotides are TGTGCCACCTCCGCCAGCAGGGGGTTTGGCTATGGCTACACCTTC. Its protein product is CATSASRGFGYGYTF.

The CDR3 loop reads CASSQGRRPNSPLHF. CDR3 nucleotide sequence: TGTGCCAGCAGCCAGGGGCGGAGACCCAATTCACCCCTCCACTTT. The chain employs TRBV3-1 (or the pseudogene TRBV3-2) and TRBJ1-6, with D perhaps TRBD1 (5 bases). CDR3 length: 15 amino acids. Germline CDR1 LGHDT, CDR2 YNNKEL (reference sequence). The ends were cut back, 3 bases at V and 7 bases at J, with 13 bases in the middle.

The chain carries TRBV9 and TRBJ2-2; no firm D call. The CDR3 consists of 14 residues. V lost 0 bases and J lost 7, with 10 bases in between. Germline lookup yields CDR1 SGDLS and CDR2 YYNGEE. In DNA form, the CDR3 reads TGTGCCAGCAGCGTAGTAGGGCAACTCGGGGAGCTGTTTTTT. This gives the protein CASSVVGQLGELFF.

The chain links TRBV19 to TRBJ2-1; possible D gene TRBD2, 6 bases. The CDR3 is made up of 15 amino acids. V was shortened by 3 bases and J by 12 bases, with 21 bases between the two germline ends. CDR1 and CDR2 (germline): LNHDA, SQIVND (reference sequence). CDR3 amino acids: CASSIGDSDFGGQFF. DNA of the CDR3: TGTGCCAGTAGTATCGGGGACTCGGATTTCGGCGGGCAGTTCTTC.

The rearrangement links TRBV19 to TRBJ1-2; D is uncertain. The germline V gene encodes CDR1 LNHDA and CDR2 SQIVND (reference sequence). Trimming cost V 7 bases and J 1 base, with 19 bases left between them. There are 16 residues in the CDR3. CDR3 in amino acids: CASTTYNRRNNYGYTF. In DNA form, the CDR3 reads TGTGCCAGTACCACCTACAACAGAAGAAATAACTATGGCTACACCTTC.

The table lists this clone with a few counts. This chain links TRBV5-8 with TRBJ1-5; D is possibly TRBD1 (5 bases). V was shortened by 2 bases and J by 4 bases, with 13 bases between the two germline ends. Germline V CDR1 and CDR2: SGHTS, YDEGEE. The length of the CDR3 is 15 residues. The CDR3 sequence is CASSFVGTRNQPQHF. For the CDR3, the DNA is TGTGCCAGCAGCTTCGTGGGGACGAGAAATCAGCCCCAGCATTTT. Combining the CDR3 with reference TRBV5-8 and TRBJ1-5 gives the whole variable domain EAGVTQSPTHLIKTRGQQATLRCSPISGHTSVYWYQQALGLGLQFLLWYDEGEERNRGNFPPRFSGRQFPNYSSELNVNALELEDSALYLCASSFVGTRNQPQHFGDGTRLSIL.

This sequence joins TRBV5-8 and TRBJ2-3; perhaps TRBD2 as D (5 bases). Germline assignment: CDR1 SGHTS and CDR2 YDEGEE. The CDR3 extends over 12 amino acids. V lost 3 bases to trimming and J lost 7 bases, with 9 bases between them. CDR3 amino acids: CASSSPGNTQYF. CDR3 coding DNA: TGTGCCAGCAGCTCACCGGGAAATACGCAGTATTTT.

This clone was found once. The chain couples TRBV19 to TRBJ1-2, with D tentatively TRBD1 (5 bases). Trimming removed 7 bases at V and 1 base at J, with 13 bases between. This CDR3 contains 14 residues. Germline lookup yields CDR1 LNHDA and CDR2 SQIVND (reference sequence). CDR3 residues: CASTPGGVNYGYTF. CDR3 nucleotide sequence: TGTGCCAGTACCCCTGGGGGGGTTAACTATGGCTACACCTTC.

This rearrangement joins TRBV12-3 or TRBV12-4 to TRBJ1-1; D gene uncertain. V lost 8 bases and J 1 base, leaving 5 bases between the germline ends. The CDR3 length is 11 residues. CDR3 DNA sequence: TGTGCCAGCGGGAGGAACACTGAAGCTTTCTTT. Its translation: CASGRNTEAFF.

The chain links TRBV4-2 to TRBJ1-2; maybe TRBD1 (5 bases). V was shortened by 5 bases and J by 8 bases, with 18 bases between the two germline ends. Germline V lookup: CDR1 LGHNA, CDR2 YNFKEQ. The CDR3 totals 14 residues. Here the CDR3 reads CASSSGAVGDGYTF. DNA for the CDR3: TGTGCCAGCAGCTCCGGGGCGGTGGGGGACGGCTACACCTTC.

The V call is TRBV19, the J call TRBJ2-1, with TRBD2 matching over 13 bases. J lost 2 bases, V lost 5 bases, and 9 bases had no gene match. The CDR3 spans 18 residues. Germline V gene data show CDR1 as LNHDA and CDR2 as SQIVND (reference sequence). The CDR3 spells CASSPTSGRARTYNEQFF. CDR3 coding DNA: TGTGCCAGTAGTCCTACTAGCGGGAGGGCCAGAACCTACAATGAGCAGTTCTTC.

The J gene is TRBJ1-6, the V gene TRBV5-5; D ambiguous. The germline CDR1 and CDR2 sequences are SGHKS and YYEKEE (reference sequence). The CDR3 length is 18 residues. Trimming left V 3 bases short and J 0 bases short, with 16 bases between. The CDR3 is CASSSRTLLSSYNSPLHF. For the CDR3, the DNA is TGTGCCAGCAGCTCCAGGACTCTATTAAGCTCCTATAATTCACCCCTCCACTTT.

V gene TRBV3-1 (or the pseudogene TRBV3-2) combines with J gene TRBJ1-3; D uncertain. Deletions cut 4 bases from V and 9 bases from J, with 10 bases between. The CDR3 is 12 residues long. The germline V gene has CDR1 LGHDT and CDR2 YNNKEL (reference sequence). The CDR3 sequence is CASSPDESTIYF. Written as DNA, the CDR3 is TGTGCCAGCAGCCCGGATGAGAGCACCATATATTTT.

This chain uses TRBV28 with TRBJ2-1, with D perhaps matching TRBD1 or TRBD2 (5 bases each). The CDR3 extends over 16 amino acids. The germline V and J ends were trimmed by 7 bases and 0 bases, with 16 bases remaining between them. Per germline, CDR1 MDHEN and CDR2 SYDVKM. The CDR3 loop is CASTLGPTSSYNEQFF. CDR3 DNA: TGTGCCAGCACTTTGGGACCCACGAGCTCCTACAATGAGCAGTTCTTC.

The genes are TRBV5-1 and TRBJ1-1; maybe TRBD1 (5 bases). The CDR3 has 15 amino acids. Trimming pared 4 bases from V and 3 bases from J, leaving 16 bases between. The germline V gene encodes CDR1 SGHRS and CDR2 YFSETQ. The CDR3 protein is CASSMDGQGYTEAFF. As DNA, the CDR3 is TGCGCCAGCAGCATGGACGGGCAGGGCTACACTGAAGCTTTCTTT.

The rearrangement uses TRBV5-1 and TRBJ1-3; D unresolved. The germline CDR1 and CDR2 sequences are SGHRS and YFSETQ. The CDR3 length is 14 residues. Trimming took 0 bases from V and 2 from J, leaving 6 bases between them. The CDR3, as DNA: TGCGCCAGCAGCTTGGGCAGTCCTGGAAACACCATATATTTT. Translation: CASSLGSPGNTIYF.

The CDR3 is CASSLKVPPYGYTF. CDR3 DNA sequence: TGTGCCAGCAGCCTGAAGGTCCCGCCCTATGGCTACACCTTC. The rearrangement links TRBV28 to TRBJ1-2; D is uncertain. CDR1 is MDHEN and CDR2 is SYDVKM in the germline V gene. V was shortened by 6 bases and J by 4 bases, with 15 bases between the two germline ends. This CDR3 comprises 14 residues.

The gene calls are TRBV7-2 and TRBJ2-7, with TRBD2 identical over 14 bases. CDR3 length equals 16 residues. Per the germline V gene, CDR1 is SGHTA and CDR2 is FQGNSA. V trimming: 6 bases; J trimming: 3 bases; junction bases outside the gene matches: 7. The CDR3 bases are TGTGCCAGCAGTCGACTAGCGGGAGGGGGCTACTACGAGCAGTACTTC. Amino acids: CASSRLAGGGYYEQYF.